This T cell receptor beta chain was recorded in a study of T cells in Graves' hyperthyroidism and ophthalmopathy. Regions amplified from RNA transcripts were the TCR beta CDR3 regions. The TCR CDR3 was amplified in a first-round RT-PCR using the HTBI primer set. TCRdb reanalysed the multiplex PCR reads using MiXCR and keeps one entry per CDR3 protein. The sample has approximately 640,000 distinct CDR3 sequences, 15% to 20% seen once. This clonotype was seen repeatedly, ten times or more. Patients showing uncontrolled infection, other autoimmune disease, pregnancy or lactation were ineligible. The CDR3 length is 15 residues. CDR1 is SQVTM, CDR2 ANQGSEA, per germline. V shed 4 bases, J shed 4 bases, and the junction held 8 bases outside the gene matches.

The source is a woman aged 25 to 45 with Graves' hyperthyroidism. The rearrangement links TRBV29-1 to TRBJ2-1; TRBD2 aligns across 9 bases. Material: blood. This CDR3 reads CSVVSGSPLYNEQFF. The CDR3 nucleotides read TGCAGCGTTGTTAGCGGGAGTCCCCTTTACAATGAGCAGTTCTTC.